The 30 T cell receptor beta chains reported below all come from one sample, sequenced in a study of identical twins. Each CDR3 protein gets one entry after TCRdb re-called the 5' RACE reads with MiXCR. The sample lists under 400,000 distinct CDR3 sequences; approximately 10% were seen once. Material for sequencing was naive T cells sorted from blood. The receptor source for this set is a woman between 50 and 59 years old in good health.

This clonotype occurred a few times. CDR3 sequence (DNA): TGCAGTGCTAGTTTTGTAGGAGGGGGTCAGCCCCAGCATTTT. Translated: CSASFVGGGQPQHF. The chain links TRBV20-1 to TRBJ1-5, with a weak D call TRBD1 (6 bases). V was trimmed by 3 bases and J by 6 bases, leaving 15 bases between them. The CDR3 sequence is 14 residues long. The germline V gene has CDR1 DFQATT and CDR2 SNEGSKA (reference sequence).

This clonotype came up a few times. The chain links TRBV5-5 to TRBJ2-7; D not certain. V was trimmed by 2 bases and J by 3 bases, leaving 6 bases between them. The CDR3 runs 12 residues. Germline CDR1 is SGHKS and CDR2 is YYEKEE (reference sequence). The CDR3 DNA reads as TGTGCCAGCAGCTTCATGGGCTACGAGCAGTACGTC. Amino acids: CASSFMGYEQYV.

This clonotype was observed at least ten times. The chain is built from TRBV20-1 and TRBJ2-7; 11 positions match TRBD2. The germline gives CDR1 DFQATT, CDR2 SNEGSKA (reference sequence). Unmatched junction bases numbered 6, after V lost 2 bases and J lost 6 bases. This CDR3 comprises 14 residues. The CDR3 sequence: CSARLAGGPLEQYF. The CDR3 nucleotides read TGCAGTGCTAGACTAGCGGGAGGCCCCCTCGAGCAGTACTTC.

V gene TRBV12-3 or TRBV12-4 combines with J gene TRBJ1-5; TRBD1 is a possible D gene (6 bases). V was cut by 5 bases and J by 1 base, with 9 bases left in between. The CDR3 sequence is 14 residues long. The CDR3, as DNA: TGTGCCAGCAGTCATACAGGGAGCAATCAGCCCCAGCATTTT. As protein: CASSHTGSNQPQHF.

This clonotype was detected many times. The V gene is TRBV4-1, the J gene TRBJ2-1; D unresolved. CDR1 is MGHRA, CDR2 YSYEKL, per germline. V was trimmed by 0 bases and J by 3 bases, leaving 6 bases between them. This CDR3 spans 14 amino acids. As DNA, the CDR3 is TGCGCCAGCAGCCAAGATTTGGACTACAATGAGCAGTTCTTC. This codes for CASSQDLDYNEQFF.

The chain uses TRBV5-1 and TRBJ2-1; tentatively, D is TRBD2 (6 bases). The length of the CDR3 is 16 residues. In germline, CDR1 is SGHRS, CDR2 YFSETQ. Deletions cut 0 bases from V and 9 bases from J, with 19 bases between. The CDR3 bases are TGCGCCAGCAGCTTGGTCCCGGAGGGGAGTCTGGGTGAGCAGTTCTTC. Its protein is CASSLVPEGSLGEQFF.

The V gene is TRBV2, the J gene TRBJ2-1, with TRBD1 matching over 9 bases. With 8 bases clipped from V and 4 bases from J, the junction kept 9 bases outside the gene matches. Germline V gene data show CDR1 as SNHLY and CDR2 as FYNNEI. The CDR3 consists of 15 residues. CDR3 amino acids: CASAPVGQGYNEQFF. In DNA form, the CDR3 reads TGTGCCAGCGCGCCGGTTGGACAGGGGTACAATGAGCAGTTCTTC. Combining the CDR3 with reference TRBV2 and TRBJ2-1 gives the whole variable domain EPEVTQTPSHQVTQMGQEVILRCVPISNHLYFYWYRQILGQKVEFLVSFYNNEISEKSEIFDDQFSVERPDGSNFTLKIRSTKLEDSAMYFCASAPVGQGYNEQFFGPGTRLTVL.

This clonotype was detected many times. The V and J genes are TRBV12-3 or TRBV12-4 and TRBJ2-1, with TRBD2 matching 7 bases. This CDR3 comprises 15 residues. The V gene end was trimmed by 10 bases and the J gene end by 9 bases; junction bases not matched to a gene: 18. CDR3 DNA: TGTGCCACCCAGGGAGAGGGAGGGCTATCCAGTGAGCAGTTCTTC. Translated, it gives CATQGEGGLSSEQFF.

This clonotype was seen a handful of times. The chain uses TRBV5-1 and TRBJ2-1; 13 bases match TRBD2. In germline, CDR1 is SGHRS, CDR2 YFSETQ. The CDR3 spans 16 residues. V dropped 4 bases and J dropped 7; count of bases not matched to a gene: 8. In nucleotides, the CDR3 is TGCGCCAGCAGCGCGGCACTAGCGGGAGGGCGTAATGAGCAGTTCTTC. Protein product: CASSAALAGGRNEQFF.

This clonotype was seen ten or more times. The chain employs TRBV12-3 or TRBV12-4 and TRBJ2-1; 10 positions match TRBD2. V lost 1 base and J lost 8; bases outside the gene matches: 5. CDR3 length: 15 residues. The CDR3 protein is CASSLVLAGEHEQFF. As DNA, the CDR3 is TGTGCCAGCAGTTTAGTCCTAGCGGGAGAACATGAGCAGTTCTTC.

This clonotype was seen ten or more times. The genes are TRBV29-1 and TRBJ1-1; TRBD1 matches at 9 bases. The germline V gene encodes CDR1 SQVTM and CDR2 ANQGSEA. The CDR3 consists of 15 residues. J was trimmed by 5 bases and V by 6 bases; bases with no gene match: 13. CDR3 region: CSVGLTGGGSTEAFF. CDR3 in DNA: TGCAGCGTGGGCCTAACAGGGGGCGGGAGTACTGAAGCTTTCTTT.

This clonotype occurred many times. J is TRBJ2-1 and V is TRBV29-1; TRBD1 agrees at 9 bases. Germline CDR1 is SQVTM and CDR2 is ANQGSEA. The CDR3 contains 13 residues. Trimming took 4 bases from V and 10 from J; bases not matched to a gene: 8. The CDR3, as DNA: TGCAGCGTTGGCCACAGGGGGCGCGGGGAGCAGTTCTTC. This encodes CSVGHRGRGEQFF.

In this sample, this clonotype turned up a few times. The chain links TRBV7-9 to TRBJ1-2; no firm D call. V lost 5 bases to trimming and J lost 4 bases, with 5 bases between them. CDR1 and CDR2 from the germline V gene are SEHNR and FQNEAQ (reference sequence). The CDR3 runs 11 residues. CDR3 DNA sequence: TGTGCCAGCAGCATCCCCTATGGCTACACCTTC. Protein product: CASSIPYGYTF.

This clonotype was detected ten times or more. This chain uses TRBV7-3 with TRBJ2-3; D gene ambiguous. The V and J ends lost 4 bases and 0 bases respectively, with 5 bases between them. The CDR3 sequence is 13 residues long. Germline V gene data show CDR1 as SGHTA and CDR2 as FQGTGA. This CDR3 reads CASSSQSTDTQYF. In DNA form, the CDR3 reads TGTGCCAGCAGCTCCCAGAGCACAGATACGCAGTATTTT.

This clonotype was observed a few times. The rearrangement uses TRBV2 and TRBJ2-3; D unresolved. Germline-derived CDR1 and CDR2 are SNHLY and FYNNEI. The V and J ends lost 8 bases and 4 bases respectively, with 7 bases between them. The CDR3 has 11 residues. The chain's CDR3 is CASELADTQYF. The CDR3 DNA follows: TGTGCCAGCGAATTGGCAGATACGCAGTATTTT.

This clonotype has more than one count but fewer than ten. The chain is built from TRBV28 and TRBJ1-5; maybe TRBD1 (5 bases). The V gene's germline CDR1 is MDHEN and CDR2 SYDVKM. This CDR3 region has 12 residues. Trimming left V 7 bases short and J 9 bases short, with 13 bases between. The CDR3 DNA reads TGTGCCAGCAAGGAGGGGACTCGGCCCCAGCATTTT. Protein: CASKEGTRPQHF.

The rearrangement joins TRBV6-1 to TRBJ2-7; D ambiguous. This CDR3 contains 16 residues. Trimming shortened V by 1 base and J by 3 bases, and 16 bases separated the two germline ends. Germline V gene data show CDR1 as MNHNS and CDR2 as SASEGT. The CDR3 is CASSEGQETSIYEQYF. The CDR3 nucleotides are TGTGCCAGCAGTGAAGGTCAGGAGACCTCCATCTACGAGCAGTACTTC.

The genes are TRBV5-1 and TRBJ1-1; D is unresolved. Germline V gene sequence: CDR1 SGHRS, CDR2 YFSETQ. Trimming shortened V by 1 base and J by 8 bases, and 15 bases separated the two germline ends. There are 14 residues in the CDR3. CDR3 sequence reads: CASSLTTGMTEAFF. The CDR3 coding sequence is TGCGCCAGCAGCTTGACCACCGGAATGACCGAAGCTTTCTTT.

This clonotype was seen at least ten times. CDR3 in amino acids: CASSTVRLSYEQYV. The DNA for the CDR3 is TGTGCCAGCAGCACTGTCAGATTATCTTACGAGCAGTACGTC. The chain recombines TRBV6-2 or TRBV6-3 with TRBJ2-7; D call uncertain. Germline loops: CDR1 MNHEY, CDR2 SVGEGT. The V end was cut by 6 bases, the J end by 4 bases, with 16 bases between. CDR3 length: 14 residues.

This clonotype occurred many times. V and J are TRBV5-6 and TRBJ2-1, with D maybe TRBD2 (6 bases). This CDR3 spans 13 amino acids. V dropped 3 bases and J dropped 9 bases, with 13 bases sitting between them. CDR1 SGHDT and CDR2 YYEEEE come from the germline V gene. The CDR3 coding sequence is TGTGCCAGCAGCTGGTCTAGCGTGCCTGAGCAGTTCTTC. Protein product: CASSWSSVPEQFF.

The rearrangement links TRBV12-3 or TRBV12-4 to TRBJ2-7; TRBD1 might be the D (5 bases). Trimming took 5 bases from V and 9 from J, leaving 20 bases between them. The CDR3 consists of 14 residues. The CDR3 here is CASSHNPQTDGQYF. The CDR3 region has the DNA TGTGCCAGCAGTCATAACCCGCAGACAGACGGGCAGTACTTC.

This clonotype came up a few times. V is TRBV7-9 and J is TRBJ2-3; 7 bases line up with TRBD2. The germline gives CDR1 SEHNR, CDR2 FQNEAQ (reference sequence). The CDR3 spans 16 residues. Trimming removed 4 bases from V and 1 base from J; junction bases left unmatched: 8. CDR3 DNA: TGTGCCAGCAGCTCCACCCGGGAGGAGGGCACAGATACGCAGTATTTT. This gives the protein CASSSTREEGTDTQYF.

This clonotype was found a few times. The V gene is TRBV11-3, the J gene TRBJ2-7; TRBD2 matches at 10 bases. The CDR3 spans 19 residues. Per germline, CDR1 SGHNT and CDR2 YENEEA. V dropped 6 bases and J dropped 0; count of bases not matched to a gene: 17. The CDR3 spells CASRSSPWASGGGSYEQYF. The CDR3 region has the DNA TGTGCCAGCAGATCCTCACCTTGGGCTAGCGGGGGAGGCTCCTACGAGCAGTACTTC.

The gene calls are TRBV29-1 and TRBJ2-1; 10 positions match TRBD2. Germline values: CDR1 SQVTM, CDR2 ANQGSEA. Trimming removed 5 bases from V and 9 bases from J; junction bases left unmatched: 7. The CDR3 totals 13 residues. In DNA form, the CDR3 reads TGCAGCGTTTCGGGACTAGCGACCGGTGAGCAGTTCTTC. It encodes CSVSGLATGEQFF.

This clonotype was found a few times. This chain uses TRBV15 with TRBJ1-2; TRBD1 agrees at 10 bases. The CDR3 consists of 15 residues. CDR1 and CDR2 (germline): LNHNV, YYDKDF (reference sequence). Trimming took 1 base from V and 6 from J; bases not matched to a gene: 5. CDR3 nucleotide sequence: TGTGCCACCAGCAGAGGGCCCGGGACAGGGGATGGCTACACCTTC. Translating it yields CATSRGPGTGDGYTF.

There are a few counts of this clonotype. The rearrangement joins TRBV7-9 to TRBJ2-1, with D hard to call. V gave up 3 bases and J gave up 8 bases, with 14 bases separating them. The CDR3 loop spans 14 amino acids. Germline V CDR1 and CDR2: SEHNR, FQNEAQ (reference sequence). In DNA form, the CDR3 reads TGTGCCAGCAGCTTGGATTCGGTTTTCGATGAGCAGTTCTTC. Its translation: CASSLDSVFDEQFF.

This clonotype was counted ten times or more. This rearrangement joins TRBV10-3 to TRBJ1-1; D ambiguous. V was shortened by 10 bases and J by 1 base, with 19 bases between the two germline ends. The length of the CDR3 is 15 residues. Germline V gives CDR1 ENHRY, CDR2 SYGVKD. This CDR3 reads CATSGFLGGNTEAFF. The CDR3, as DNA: TGTGCCACCTCGGGGTTTTTAGGAGGGAACACTGAAGCTTTCTTT.

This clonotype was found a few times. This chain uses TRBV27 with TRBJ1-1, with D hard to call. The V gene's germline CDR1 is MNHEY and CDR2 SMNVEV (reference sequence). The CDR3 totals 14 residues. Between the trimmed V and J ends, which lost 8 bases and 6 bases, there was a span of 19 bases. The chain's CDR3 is CASSSDMGRSEAFF. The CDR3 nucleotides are TGTGCCAGCTCCTCCGACATGGGGAGGTCTGAAGCTTTCTTT.

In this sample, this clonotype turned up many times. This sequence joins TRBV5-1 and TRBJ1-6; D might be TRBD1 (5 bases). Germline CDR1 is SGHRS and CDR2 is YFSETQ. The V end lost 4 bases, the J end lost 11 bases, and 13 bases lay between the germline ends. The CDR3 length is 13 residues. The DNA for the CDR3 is TGCGCCAGCAGCAGGGGCTCCGACCCACCCCTCCACTTT. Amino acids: CASSRGSDPPLHF.

The CDR3 coding sequence is TGTGCCAGCAGCTTAATGTGGAATGAGCAGTTCTTC. This codes for CASSLMWNEQFF. V gene TRBV7-9 combines with J gene TRBJ2-1; no clear D gene. Trimming stripped 2 bases from V and 7 bases from J, with 6 bases between. The CDR3 length is 12 residues. Germline V CDR1 and CDR2: SEHNR, FQNEAQ (reference sequence).